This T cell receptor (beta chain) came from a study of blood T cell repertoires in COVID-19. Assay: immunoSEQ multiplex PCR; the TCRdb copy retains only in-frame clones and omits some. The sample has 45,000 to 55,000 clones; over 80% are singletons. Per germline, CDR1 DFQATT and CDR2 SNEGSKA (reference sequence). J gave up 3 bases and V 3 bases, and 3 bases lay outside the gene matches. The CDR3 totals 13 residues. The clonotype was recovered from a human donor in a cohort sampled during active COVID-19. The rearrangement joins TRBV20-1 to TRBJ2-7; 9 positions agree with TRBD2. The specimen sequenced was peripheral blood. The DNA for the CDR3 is TGCAGTGCTAGTCCTAGCGGGAACTACGAGCAGTACTTC. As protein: CSASPSGNYEQYF.